Listed below are T cell receptor beta chains from one sample, sequenced in a study of early T cells in non-severe SARS-CoV-2 infection. TCRdb itself ran the 5' RACE reads through MiXCR, one entry per CDR3 protein. The table has roughly 100,000 distinct CDR3 sequences, around 14% seen once. Source material: whole blood. Receptors were obtained from an adult who was a healthcare worker with PCR-confirmed SARS-CoV-2 infection or an uninfected control (not recorded which). CDR3s include the opening cysteine and the closing phenylalanine or tryptophan. The D gene is left open where the match is weak. Rows give clone size only sometimes, using once, few, many, or a class for an expanded clone.

j_call cdr3_length v_call d_call clone_size cdr3_aa cdr3_nt
TRBJ2-4 11 TRBV6-2/TRBV6-3 . many CASSSKFTQYF TGTGCCAGCAGCAGCAAATTCACTCAGTACTTC
TRBJ2-7 15 TRBV20-1 TRBD2 few CSVRTSGAPSYEQYF TGCAGTGTAAGGACTAGCGGGGCCCCTTCCTACGAGCAGTACTTC
TRBJ1-1 14 TRBV29-1 . many CSVEGGRGSTEAFF TGCAGCGTTGAAGGGGGCAGAGGCAGCACTGAAGCTTTCTTT
TRBJ2-7 15 TRBV29-1 TRBD1 few CSVEERTGRLSEQYF TGCAGCGTTGAAGAGAGGACAGGGAGGTTGAGCGAGCAGTACTTC
TRBJ2-1 18 TRBV20-1 TRBD2 . CSARDRLAGSLAYNEQFF TGCAGTGCTAGAGATAGGCTAGCGGGGAGTCTCGCCTACAATGAGCAGTTCTTC
TRBJ2-2 14 TRBV14 . many CASSLDPRSGELFF TGTGCCAGCAGCCTGGACCCGCGATCGGGGGAGCTGTTTTTT
TRBJ1-1 12 TRBV28 . . CASNIIGTEAFF TGTGCCAGCAATATCATTGGCACTGAAGCTTTCTTT
TRBJ2-7 13 TRBV28 . . CASSQHPLGEQYF TGTGCCAGCAGCCAACACCCCCTTGGCGAGCAGTACTTC
TRBJ1-1 13 TRBV27 . . CASSSGHFTEAFF TGTGCCAGCAGTTCCGGACACTTCACTGAAGCTTTCTTT
TRBJ2-3 16 TRBV3-1 . many CASSQGGSYYTDTQYF TGTGCCAGCAGCCAAGGGGGGTCCTATTACACAGATACGCAGTATTTT
TRBJ1-1 13 TRBV3-1 TRBD1 many CASSQIGTGRAFF TGTGCCAGCAGCCAGATCGGGACAGGGAGGGCTTTCTTT
TRBJ2-4 15 TRBV21-1 . . CASSSRSGGVGIQYF TGTGCCAGCAGCAGTCGATCGGGGGGCGTGGGCATTCAGTACTTC
TRBJ2-5 15 TRBV5-1 TRBD2 few CASSSYLAGAQTQYF TGCGCCAGCAGCTCCTATCTAGCGGGGGCACAGACCCAGTACTTC
TRBJ1-5 14 TRBV4-3 . . CASSPRQDGGPQHF TGCGCCAGCAGTCCCCGACAGGACGGCGGCCCCCAGCATTTT
TRBJ1-4 12 TRBV20-1 TRBD1 few CSAHRTGEKLFF TGCAGTGCCCACCGGACAGGAGAAAAACTGTTTTTT
TRBJ2-3 19 TRBV6-2/TRBV6-3 TRBD2 . CASTSRGGGAWLSTDTQYF TGTGCCAGCACCTCGAGGGGCGGGGGAGCCTGGCTCAGCACAGATACGCAGTATTTT
TRBJ2-1 19 TRBV19 TRBD2 . CASSRYGLAGMSSYNEQFF TGTGCCAGTAGTAGATATGGACTAGCGGGGATGAGCTCCTACAATGAGCAGTTCTTC
TRBJ1-2 14 TRBV29-1 . . CSVVTASLNYGYTF TGCAGCGTTGTGACGGCCAGCCTTAACTATGGCTACACCTTC
TRBJ2-5 14 TRBV18 . many CASSPRPGEETQYF TGTGCCAGCTCACCTCGACCCGGCGAGGAGACCCAGTACTTC
TRBJ2-5 18 TRBV11-2 TRBD2 many CASSLALVAGRVQETQYF TGTGCCAGCAGCTTAGCCTTGGTAGCGGGACGCGTACAAGAGACCCAGTACTTC
TRBJ1-2 17 TRBV20-1 . . CSASREAGAWNQYGYTF TGCAGTGCTAGTAGAGAGGCCGGGGCGTGGAATCAATATGGCTACACCTTC
TRBJ2-7 14 TRBV6-6 . . CASRSRGDSYEQYF TGTGCCAGCAGGTCCAGGGGGGACTCCTACGAGCAGTACTTC
TRBJ1-2 12 TRBV29-1 . many CSAGGFGYGYTF TGCAGCGCCGGGGGATTTGGCTATGGCTACACCTTC
TRBJ2-3 15 TRBV7-2 . many CASSLRTGITDTQYF TGTGCCAGCAGCTTAAGAACAGGGATCACAGATACGCAGTATTTT
TRBJ2-4 14 TRBV5-1 . . CASSPTDTKNIQYF TGCGCCAGCAGCCCGACAGACACCAAAAACATTCAGTACTTC
TRBJ2-5 15 TRBV3-1 . . CASSQDLYGGETQYF TGTGCCAGCAGCCAAGATCTGTACGGGGGAGAGACCCAGTACTTC
TRBJ2-1 19 TRBV29-1 TRBD2 many CSVGRYFFTSGDEYNEQFF TGCAGCGTTGGTCGATATTTTTTCACTAGCGGGGACGAGTACAATGAGCAGTTCTTC
TRBJ2-1 16 TRBV14 . few CASSQGIWDLLDEQFF TGTGCCAGCAGCCAAGGGATTTGGGACCTTCTCGATGAGCAGTTCTTC
TRBJ1-2 16 TRBV7-2 . . CASSLGRGRRPYGYTF TGTGCCAGCAGCTTAGGAAGGGGGAGGAGGCCCTATGGCTACACCTTC
TRBJ1-1 11 TRBV29-1 . . CSATGLGGAFF TGCAGCGCCACAGGGCTGGGCGGAGCTTTCTTT
TRBJ1-1 15 TRBV7-9 . many CASSSPTGVNTEAFF TGTGCCAGCAGCTCACCTACAGGTGTGAACACTGAAGCTTTCTTT
TRBJ1-2 11 TRBV2 . many CASRRIGGYTF TGTGCCAGCAGACGGATTGGTGGCTACACCTTC
TRBJ2-2 13 TRBV20-1 . many CSAPGRSTGELFF TGCAGTGCTCCGGGTCGGAGCACCGGGGAGCTGTTTTTT
TRBJ1-1 13 TRBV5-1 TRBD1 few CASSVGQGVAAFF TGCGCCAGCAGCGTGGGACAGGGGGTTGCGGCTTTCTTT
TRBJ1-5 14 TRBV4-1 . . CASSPRDSNQPQHF TGCGCCAGCAGTCCAAGGGATAGCAATCAGCCCCAGCATTTT
TRBJ2-4 15 TRBV12-3/TRBV12-4 . . CASSFLTPLGNIQYF TGTGCCAGCAGTTTTTTGACTCCCTTGGGAAACATTCAGTACTTC
TRBJ1-6 17 TRBV7-8 . many CASSLVRSRDAYSPLHF TGTGCCAGCAGCTTAGTGAGGTCCCGGGACGCCTATTCACCCCTCCACTTT
TRBJ2-5 15 TRBV24-1 . . CATSDWTSGKKTQYF TGTGCCACCAGTGATTGGACATCGGGGAAGAAGACCCAGTACTTC
TRBJ1-1 16 TRBV28 TRBD1 many CASSFPGGAGTNEAFF TGTGCCAGCAGTTTCCCAGGGGGCGCGGGGACCAATGAAGCTTTCTTT
TRBJ1-1 15 TRBV21-1 . many CASSKLADRVAEAFF TGTGCCAGCAGCAAGCTGGCCGACAGGGTAGCTGAAGCTTTCTTT
TRBJ1-1 13 TRBV10-2 . many CASSEGTHTEAFF TGCGCCAGCAGTGAAGGCACCCACACTGAAGCTTTCTTT
TRBJ1-5 15 TRBV19 . many CASSIAGQGNQPQHF TGTGCCAGTAGTATAGCCGGGCAGGGTAACCAGCCCCAGCATTTT
TRBJ1-3 15 TRBV4-2 . many CASSQPGASGNTIYF TGTGCCAGCAGCCAACCGGGGGCATCTGGAAACACCATATATTTT
TRBJ1-3 15 TRBV12-3/TRBV12-4 . many CASSGGHSSGNTIYF TGTGCCAGCAGTGGGGGACATAGCTCTGGAAACACCATATATTTT
TRBJ2-3 12 TRBV5-5 . . CASSFSRDTQYF TGTGCCAGCAGCTTTAGCCGAGATACGCAGTATTTT
TRBJ2-1 11 TRBV4-1 TRBD1 . CASSTGVKQFF TGCGCCAGCAGCACAGGGGTGAAGCAGTTCTTC
TRBJ2-3 14 TRBV11-2 TRBD1 many CASSPRTGRDTQYF TGTGCCAGCAGCCCCCGGACAGGGAGGGATACGCAGTATTTT
TRBJ2-1 13 TRBV24-1 TRBD2 . CATSATSANEQFF TGTGCCACCAGTGCGACTAGCGCAAATGAGCAGTTCTTC
TRBJ2-7 16 TRBV28 TRBD1 few CASSPTARTGGHEQYF TGTGCCAGCAGCCCTACCGCTCGGACAGGGGGCCACGAGCAGTACTTC
TRBJ1-6 14 TRBV3-1 . . CASSQDPDYSPLHF TGTGCCAGCAGCCAAGACCCAGATTATTCACCCCTCCACTTT
TRBJ2-1 15 TRBV5-6 TRBD2 many CASTLSGGALGEQFF TGTGCCAGCACCCTAAGCGGGGGGGCCCTCGGAGAGCAGTTCTTC
TRBJ2-2 17 TRBV7-2 . few CASSPFSPRAPRGELFF TGTGCCAGCAGCCCTTTCTCGCCTCGGGCCCCGAGAGGGGAGCTGTTTTTT
TRBJ2-3 15 TRBV20-1 TRBD2 . CSASSPGGVGNTQYF TGCAGTGCTAGCTCGCCGGGGGGGGTAGGAAATACGCAGTATTTT
TRBJ2-7 14 TRBV5-6 . few CASSLGGSTYEQYF TGTGCCAGCAGCTTGGGGGGGTCGACCTACGAGCAGTACTTC
TRBJ2-1 18 TRBV4-1 TRBD2 many CASSPRPLAGGPLDEQFF TGCGCCAGCAGCCCGAGGCCCCTAGCGGGGGGGCCCCTCGATGAGCAGTTCTTC
TRBJ2-2 15 TRBV5-4 TRBD1 few CASSRGQGDTGELFF TGTGCCAGCAGCAGGGGACAGGGGGACACCGGGGAGCTGTTTTTT
TRBJ2-5 16 TRBV29-1 TRBD1 . CSVEPLGTESMETQYF TGCAGCGTTGAACCCCTCGGGACAGAGAGCATGGAGACCCAGTACTTC
TRBJ2-6 15 TRBV10-2 TRBD1 many CASRTTGSGANVLTF TGCGCCAGCAGGACGACAGGGTCTGGGGCCAACGTCCTGACTTTC
TRBJ1-1 16 TRBV9 TRBD1 . CASSPRTGYMNTEAFF TGTGCCAGCAGCCCGAGGACAGGCTACATGAACACTGAAGCTTTCTTT